This T cell receptor (beta chain) was documented in a study of PD-L1 blockade in urothelial cancer. About the research overall: Male patients with bladder-origin urothelial cancer numbered about nine tenths of the roughly 29. Between 0 and 3 chemotherapy regimens preceded treatment for each patient.

V was trimmed by 2 bases and J by 7 bases, leaving 11 bases between them. The CDR3 consists of 12 residues. Germline CDR1 GTSNPN, CDR2 SVGIG (reference sequence). Data came from immunoSEQ multiplex PCR; TCRdb stores just in-frame clones and leaves some out. The table has tens of thousands of clones, around 83% seen once; the top ten hold over 2.5%. Time point defined: peripheral blood 6 weeks after treatment start. Each patient supplied 1 to 8 pretreatment and on-treatment samples. The TCR sequence derives from a man in his 70s with urothelial cancer. The chain joins TRBV30 to TRBJ1-2; D is undetermined. The sequencing here drew on PBMCs, taken around atezolizumab (anti-PD-L1) treatment. The CDR3 here is CAWSRQSGGYTF. Written as DNA, the CDR3 is TGTGCCTGGAGTCGTCAGTCGGGTGGCTACACCTTC.